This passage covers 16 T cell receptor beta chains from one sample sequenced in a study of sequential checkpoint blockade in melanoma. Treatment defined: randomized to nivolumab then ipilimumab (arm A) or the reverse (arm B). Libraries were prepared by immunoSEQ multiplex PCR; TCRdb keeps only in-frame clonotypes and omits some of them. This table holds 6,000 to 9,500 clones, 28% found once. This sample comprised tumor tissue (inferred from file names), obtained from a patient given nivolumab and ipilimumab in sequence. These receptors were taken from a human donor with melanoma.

This CDR3 reads CAWSSGANVLTF. The CDR3 nucleotides are TGTGCCTGGAGTTCCGGGGCCAACGTCCTGACTTTC. The chain joins TRBV30 to TRBJ2-6; D is unresolved. Germline CDR1 GTSNPN, CDR2 SVGIG (reference sequence). V was cut by 2 bases and J by 4 bases, with 3 bases left in between. The CDR3 runs to 12 residues. The full variable domain, its missing parts supplied by reference TRBV30 and TRBJ2-6, is SQTIHQWPATLVQPVGSPLSLECTVEGTSNPNLYWYRQAAGRGLQLLFYSVGIGQISSEVPQNLSASRPQDRQFILSSKKLLLSDSGFYLCAWSSGANVLTFGAGSRLTVL.

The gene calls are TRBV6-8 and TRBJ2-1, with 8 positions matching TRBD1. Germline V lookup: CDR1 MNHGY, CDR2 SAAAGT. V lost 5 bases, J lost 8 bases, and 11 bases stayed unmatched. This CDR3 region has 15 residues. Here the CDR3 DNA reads TGTGCCAGCAGTGTTGAAGCAGGGGGCAACTATGAGCAGTTCTTC. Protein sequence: CASSVEAGGNYEQFF.

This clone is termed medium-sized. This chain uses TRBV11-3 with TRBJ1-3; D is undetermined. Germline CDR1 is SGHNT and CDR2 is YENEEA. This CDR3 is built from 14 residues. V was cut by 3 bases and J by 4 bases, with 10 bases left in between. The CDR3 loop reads CASSLVAAGNTIYF. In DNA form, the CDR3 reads TGTGCCAGCAGCTTGGTCGCGGCCGGAAACACCATATATTTT.

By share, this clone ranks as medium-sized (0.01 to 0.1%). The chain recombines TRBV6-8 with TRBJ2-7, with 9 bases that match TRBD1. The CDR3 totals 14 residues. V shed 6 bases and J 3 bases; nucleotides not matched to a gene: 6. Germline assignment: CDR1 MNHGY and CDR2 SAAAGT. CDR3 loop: CASSLDRGIYEQYF. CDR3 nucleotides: TGTGCCAGCAGCTTAGACAGGGGGATCTACGAGCAGTACTTC.

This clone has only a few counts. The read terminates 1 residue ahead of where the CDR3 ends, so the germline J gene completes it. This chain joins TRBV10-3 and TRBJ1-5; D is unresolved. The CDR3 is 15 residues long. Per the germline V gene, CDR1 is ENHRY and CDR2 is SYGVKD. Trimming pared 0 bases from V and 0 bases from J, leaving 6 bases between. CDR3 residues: CAISESLGSNQPQHF. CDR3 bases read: TGTGCCATCAGTGAGTCGCTGGGTAGCAATCAGCCCCAGCAT.

The CDR3 protein is CASSMGIASQTQYF. In nucleotides, the CDR3 is TGTGCCAGTAGTATGGGAATAGCCTCGCAGACCCAGTACTTC. The chain carries TRBV19 and TRBJ2-5, with D unclear. Germline V CDR1 and CDR2: LNHDA, SQIVND (reference sequence). CDR3 length equals 14 residues. The V gene lost 3 bases and the J gene lost 6 bases, with 14 bases spanning the gap.

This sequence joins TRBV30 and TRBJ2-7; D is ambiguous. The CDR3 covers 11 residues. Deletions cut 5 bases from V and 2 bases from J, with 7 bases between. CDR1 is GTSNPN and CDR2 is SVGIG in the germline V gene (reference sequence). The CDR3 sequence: CAWGRAYEQYF. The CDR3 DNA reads TGTGCCTGGGGAAGGGCCTACGAGCAGTACTTC.

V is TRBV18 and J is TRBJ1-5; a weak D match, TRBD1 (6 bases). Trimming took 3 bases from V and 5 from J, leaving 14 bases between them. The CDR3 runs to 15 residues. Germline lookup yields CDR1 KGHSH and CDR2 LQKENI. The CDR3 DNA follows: TGTGCCAGCTCACCTGGAGGGGGACTTGATCAGCCCCAGCATTTT. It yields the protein CASSPGGGLDQPQHF.

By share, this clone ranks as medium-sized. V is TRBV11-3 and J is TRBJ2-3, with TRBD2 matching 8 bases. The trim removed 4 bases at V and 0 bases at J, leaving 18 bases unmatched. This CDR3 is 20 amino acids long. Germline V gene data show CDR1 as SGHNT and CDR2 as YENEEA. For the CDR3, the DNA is TGTGCCAGCAGCTCCGGGAGGGCTCGAGTTGGGGTGTTGAGCACAGATACGCAGTATTTT. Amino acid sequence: CASSSGRARVGVLSTDTQYF.

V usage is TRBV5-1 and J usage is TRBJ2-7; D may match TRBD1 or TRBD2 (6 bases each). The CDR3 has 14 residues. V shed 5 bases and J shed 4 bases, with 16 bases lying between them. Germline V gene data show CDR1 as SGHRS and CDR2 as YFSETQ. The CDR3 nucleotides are TGCGCCAGCAGTTACGGACTACAGGGTTACGAGCAGTACTTC. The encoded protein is CASSYGLQGYEQYF.

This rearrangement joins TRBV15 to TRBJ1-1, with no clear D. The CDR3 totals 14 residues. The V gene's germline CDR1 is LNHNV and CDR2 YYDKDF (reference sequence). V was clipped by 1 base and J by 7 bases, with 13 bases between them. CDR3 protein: CATSRVWLGSEAFF. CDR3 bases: TGTGCCACCAGCAGAGTCTGGCTCGGCAGTGAAGCTTTCTTT.

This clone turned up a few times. The chain's CDR3 is CASSEAGRLSTDTQYF. In nucleotides, the CDR3 is TGTGCCAGCAGTGAAGCCGGCAGGTTGAGCACAGATACGCAGTATTTT. The chain recombines TRBV6-1 with TRBJ2-3; D gene ambiguous. Germline V gene data show CDR1 as MNHNS and CDR2 as SASEGT. The CDR3 length is 16 residues. V lost 0 bases, J lost 0 bases, and 10 bases lay in between.

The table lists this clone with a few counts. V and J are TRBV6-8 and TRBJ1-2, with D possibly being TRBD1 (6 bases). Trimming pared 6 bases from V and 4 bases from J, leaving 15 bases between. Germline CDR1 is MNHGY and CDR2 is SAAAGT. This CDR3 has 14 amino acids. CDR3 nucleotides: TGTGCCAGCAGCCCCCAAGGGGGAACCTATGGCTACACCTTC. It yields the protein CASSPQGGTYGYTF.

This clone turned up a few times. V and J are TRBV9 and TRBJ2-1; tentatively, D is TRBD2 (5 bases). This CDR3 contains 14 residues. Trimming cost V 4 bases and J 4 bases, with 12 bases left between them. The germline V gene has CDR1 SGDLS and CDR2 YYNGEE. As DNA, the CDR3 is TGTGCCAGCAGCTCCCGATGGGAGTACAATGAGCAGTTCTTC. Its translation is CASSSRWEYNEQFF.

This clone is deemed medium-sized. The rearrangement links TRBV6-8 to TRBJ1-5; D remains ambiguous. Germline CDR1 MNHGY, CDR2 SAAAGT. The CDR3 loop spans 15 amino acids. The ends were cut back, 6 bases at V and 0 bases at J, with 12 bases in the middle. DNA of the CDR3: TGTGCCAGCAGCGAGGGTGTCGGTAGCAATCAGCCCCAGCATTTT. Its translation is CASSEGVGSNQPQHF.

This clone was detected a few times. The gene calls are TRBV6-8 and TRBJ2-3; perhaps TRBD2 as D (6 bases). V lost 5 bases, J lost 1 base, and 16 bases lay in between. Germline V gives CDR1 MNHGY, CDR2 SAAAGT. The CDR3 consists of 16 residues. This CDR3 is CASSPGVVVGTDTQYF. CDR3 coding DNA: TGTGCCAGCAGTCCGGGGGTAGTGGTAGGCACAGATACGCAGTATTTT.